Listed here are 21 T cell receptor beta chains from one sample, sequenced in a study of regulatory T cells in long-lasting Graves disease. Assembly of TCR beta libraries relied on iRepertoire HTBI primers together with Arm-PCR of CDR3 regions. TCRdb re-derived calls from the multiplex PCR reads in MiXCR, one entry per CDR3 protein. The sample shows about 310,000 distinct CDR3 sequences, around 21% of them seen only once. Specified time point: persistent/refractory GD, antithyroid drugs over 5 years with positive TRAb. Researchers made the TCR library from RNA that was extracted from PBMCs. Sequences were derived from peripheral blood mononuclear cells (PBMCs), sampled when the disease was refractory, from a patient treated with antithyroid drugs. The receptors shown here come from a female donor with Graves disease.

The gene calls are TRBV19 and TRBJ1-4, with a weak D call TRBD1 (5 bases). The CDR3 totals 16 residues. Trimming shortened V by 6 bases and J by 3 bases, and 17 bases separated the two germline ends. The V gene's germline CDR1 is LNHDA and CDR2 SQIVND (reference sequence). CDR3 in DNA: TGTGCCAGTAGCCGCTCCGGGGCAGCCGCTAATGAAAAACTGTTTTTT. It yields the protein CASSRSGAAANEKLFF.

The V and J genes are TRBV3-1 and TRBJ2-7; possible D gene TRBD1, 6 bases. Germline CDR1 is LGHDT and CDR2 is YNNKEL (reference sequence). The CDR3 covers 14 residues. V was trimmed by 1 base and J by 6 bases, leaving 13 bases between them. The CDR3 DNA reads as TGTGCCAGCAGCCAAGTTCTGGGGGCGGGCGAGCAGTACTTC. Amino acids: CASSQVLGAGEQYF.

The chain links TRBV28 to TRBJ2-6; no clear D gene. The CDR3 contains 16 residues. Trimming removed 3 bases at V and 1 base at J, with 10 bases between. CDR1 and CDR2 (germline): MDHEN, SYDVKM. In DNA, the CDR3 is TGTGCCAGCAGTTTTTTAAAGGGATCTGGGGCCAACGTCCTGACTTTC. It translates to CASSFLKGSGANVLTF.

In its sample, this clonotype was seen a few times. Compared with germline, one end of the junction differs, possibly owing to a read error. This chain uses TRBV7-2 with TRBJ1-2; D might be TRBD1 (6 bases). Per germline, CDR1 SGHTA and CDR2 FQGNSA. The CDR3 loop spans 13 amino acids. The CDR3 loop reads CASSFGGGYSYTF. The CDR3 DNA is TGTGCCAGCAGCTTTGGGGGGGGCTATAGCTACACCTTC.

This clonotype occurred once. The chain couples TRBV5-1 to TRBJ2-5; D could derive from TRBD1 or TRBD2 (6 bases each). Germline-derived CDR1 and CDR2 are SGHRS and YFSETQ. This CDR3 spans 15 amino acids. Trimming pared 7 bases from V and 5 bases from J, leaving 21 bases between. The CDR3 sequence is CASGSRDTSGETQYF. The CDR3 DNA is TGCGCCAGCGGGAGTCGGGACACCAGCGGGGAGACCCAGTACTTC.

The genes are TRBV29-1 and TRBJ2-7; either TRBD1 or TRBD2 may supply D (5 bases each). CDR1 is SQVTM, CDR2 ANQGSEA, per germline. Trimming left V 7 bases short and J 2 bases short, with 9 bases between. This CDR3 has 11 amino acids. The CDR3 nucleotides are TGCAGCGGGGGGACCCCCTACGAGCAGTACTTC. It codes for CSGGTPYEQYF.

In its sample, this clonotype was seen a few times. CDR3 bases: TGCAGCGTTGTGGCAGGCAACACCGGGGAGCTGTTTTTT. Protein: CSVVAGNTGELFF. V usage is TRBV29-1 and J usage is TRBJ2-2; D not certain. The germline V gene encodes CDR1 SQVTM and CDR2 ANQGSEA. The germline V and J ends were trimmed by 4 bases and 2 bases, with 8 bases remaining between them. The CDR3 covers 13 residues.

In this sample, this clonotype turned up a few times. A much larger clone is a single base away; this may be a read error. The chain employs TRBV30 and TRBJ1-2; D perhaps matches TRBD1 (5 bases). Germline-derived CDR1 and CDR2 are GTSNPN and SVGIG (reference sequence). V was cut by 4 bases and J by 6 bases, with 12 bases left in between. This CDR3 region has 12 residues. CDR3 DNA: TGTGCCTGGACGGGGGAAAGCAATGGCTACACCTTC. This gives the protein CAWTGESNGYTF.

This clonotype was observed a handful of times. The chain has TRBV12-3 or TRBV12-4 and TRBJ1-5; no reliable D call. Between the trimmed V and J ends, which lost 2 bases and 5 bases, there was a span of 4 bases. The CDR3 loop spans 12 amino acids. CDR3 residues: CASSLNYQPQHF. CDR3 bases: TGTGCCAGCAGTTTAAATTATCAGCCCCAGCATTTT.

V is TRBV13 and J is TRBJ2-2; D is uncertain. This CDR3 contains 19 residues. Trimming removed 3 bases at V and 1 base at J, with 21 bases between. Germline V gives CDR1 PRHDT, CDR2 FYEKMQ (reference sequence). CDR3 in DNA: TGTGCCAGCAGCTTTACAAGATACCCGTCGGCTGAGAACACCGGGGAGCTGTTTTTT. Its translation is CASSFTRYPSAENTGELFF.

The V and J genes are TRBV10-3 and TRBJ1-6, with a weak D call TRBD1 (5 bases). The CDR3 is made up of 16 amino acids. Trimming cost V 4 bases and J 8 bases, with 18 bases left between them. Germline values: CDR1 ENHRY, CDR2 SYGVKD. The CDR3 sequence: CAISVGRRGSDSPLHF. The CDR3 DNA follows: TGTGCCATCAGTGTGGGGAGGAGGGGTTCTGATTCACCCCTCCACTTT.

This clonotype was seen at least ten times. The chain has TRBV6-2 or TRBV6-3 and TRBJ1-2; 7 bases line up with TRBD1. The V and J ends lost 3 bases and 2 bases, in that order; junction bases with no gene match: 18. This CDR3 contains 19 residues. The V gene's germline CDR1 is MNHEY and CDR2 SVGEGT. CDR3 sequence: CASSYLGGTVLARNYGYTF. CDR3 nucleotides: TGTGCCAGCAGTTATTTGGGAGGGACAGTCCTAGCGAGAAACTATGGCTACACCTTC.

Ten or more counts support this clonotype. The genes are TRBV12-3 or TRBV12-4 and TRBJ2-7; perhaps TRBD2 as D (5 bases). The V end lost 2 bases, the J end lost 2 bases, and 10 bases lay between the germline ends. The CDR3 is made up of 14 amino acids. The CDR3 region has the DNA TGTGCCAGCAGTTTAAGGGTCGGGGCCTACGAGCAGTACTTC. It codes for CASSLRVGAYEQYF.

This clonotype has a handful of counts. The chain carries TRBV7-2 and TRBJ2-7; 9 nucleotides line up with TRBD1. The CDR3 is made up of 13 amino acids. CDR1 and CDR2 (germline): SGHTA, FQGNSA. Germline trimming cut 5 bases from V and 4 bases from J; bases unmatched to any gene: 3. The CDR3 spells CASSGGTGYEQYF. CDR3 in DNA: TGTGCCAGCAGCGGAGGGACAGGGTACGAGCAGTACTTC.

V gene TRBV15 combines with J gene TRBJ2-5; 8 nucleotides line up with TRBD2. Losses at the gene ends were 2 bases for V and 4 bases for J; bases not matched to a gene: 18. CDR3 length: 19 residues. From germline, CDR1 is LNHNV and CDR2 YYDKDF (reference sequence). CDR3 amino acids: CATSRPGDSGILWGETQYF. In DNA, the CDR3 is TGTGCCACCAGCAGACCTGGGGATAGCGGGATTCTTTGGGGAGAGACCCAGTACTTC.

Comments on this clonotype: The junction and the germline gene differ at one end; a read error may be behind it. This chain uses TRBV3-1 with TRBJ1-3; unclear D gene. The germline V gene encodes CDR1 LGHDT and CDR2 YNNKEL (reference sequence). The CDR3 totals 15 residues. CDR3 nucleotides: TGTGCCAGCAGCCAAGGACGCTTCTCTGGAAACACCATACATTTT. Translation gives CASSQGRFSGNTIHF.

This clonotype was seen at least ten times. The V gene is TRBV11-2, the J gene TRBJ2-7; TRBD2 matches 8 bases. The V and J ends lost 5 bases and 4 bases, in that order; junction bases with no gene match: 4. The length of the CDR3 is 13 residues. Germline assignment: CDR1 SGHAT and CDR2 FQNNGV. CDR3 sequence reads: CASSPGLVYEQYF. The CDR3 DNA sequence: TGTGCCAGCAGCCCGGGACTAGTGTACGAGCAGTACTTC.

This clonotype was recorded at least ten times. The rearrangement uses TRBV28 and TRBJ2-7; D is ambiguous. The V end lost 3 bases, the J end lost 3 bases, and 9 bases lay between the germline ends. The CDR3 contains 13 residues. In germline, CDR1 is MDHEN, CDR2 SYDVKM. This chain's CDR3 is CASSLSALYEQYF. CDR3 DNA sequence: TGTGCCAGCAGTTTGAGCGCGCTCTACGAGCAGTACTTC.

This clonotype has a handful of counts. The rearrangement joins TRBV29-1 to TRBJ1-2, with D unclear. From germline, CDR1 is SQVTM and CDR2 ANQGSEA. This CDR3 is built from 16 residues. Trimming removed 0 bases at V and 8 bases at J, with 22 bases between. This CDR3 is CSVEDSLQYGPKGYTF. The CDR3 DNA follows: TGCAGCGTTGAAGATTCTTTACAGTACGGACCAAAGGGCTACACCTTC.

V and J are TRBV7-9 and TRBJ2-2, with D unclear. Germline lookup yields CDR1 SEHNR and CDR2 FQNEAQ (reference sequence). This CDR3 contains 15 residues. Trimming pared 7 bases from V and 3 bases from J, leaving 15 bases between. The CDR3 DNA sequence: TGTGCCAGCACCCCAGACATACGAGACACCGGGGAGCTGTTTTTT. Translated, it gives CASTPDIRDTGELFF.

This chain connects TRBV25-1 to TRBJ1-1, with 8 bases aligning to TRBD1. The J segment lost 3 bases and the V segment lost 3 bases, leaving 6 bases of the junction unmatched. This CDR3 region has 15 residues. Germline CDR1 MGHDK, CDR2 SYGVNS. DNA for the CDR3: TGTGCCAGCAGTGACCCGACACAGGGGGACACTGAAGCTTTCTTT. Its protein is CASSDPTQGDTEAFF.